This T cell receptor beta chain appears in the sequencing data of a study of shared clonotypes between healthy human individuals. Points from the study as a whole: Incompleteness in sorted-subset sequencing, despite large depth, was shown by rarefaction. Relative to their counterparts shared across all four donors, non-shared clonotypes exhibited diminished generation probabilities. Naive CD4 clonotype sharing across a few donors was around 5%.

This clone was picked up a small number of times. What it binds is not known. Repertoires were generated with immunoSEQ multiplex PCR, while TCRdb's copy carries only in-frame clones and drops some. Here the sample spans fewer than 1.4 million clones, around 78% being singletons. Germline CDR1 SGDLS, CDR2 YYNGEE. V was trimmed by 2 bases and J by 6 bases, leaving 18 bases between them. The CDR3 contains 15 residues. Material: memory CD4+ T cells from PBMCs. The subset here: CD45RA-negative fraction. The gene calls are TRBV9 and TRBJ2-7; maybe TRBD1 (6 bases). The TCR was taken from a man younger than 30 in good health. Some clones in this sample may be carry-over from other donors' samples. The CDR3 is CASSVGVGQFGEQYF. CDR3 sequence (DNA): TGTGCCAGCAGCGTTGGGGTAGGACAGTTTGGCGAGCAGTACTTC.